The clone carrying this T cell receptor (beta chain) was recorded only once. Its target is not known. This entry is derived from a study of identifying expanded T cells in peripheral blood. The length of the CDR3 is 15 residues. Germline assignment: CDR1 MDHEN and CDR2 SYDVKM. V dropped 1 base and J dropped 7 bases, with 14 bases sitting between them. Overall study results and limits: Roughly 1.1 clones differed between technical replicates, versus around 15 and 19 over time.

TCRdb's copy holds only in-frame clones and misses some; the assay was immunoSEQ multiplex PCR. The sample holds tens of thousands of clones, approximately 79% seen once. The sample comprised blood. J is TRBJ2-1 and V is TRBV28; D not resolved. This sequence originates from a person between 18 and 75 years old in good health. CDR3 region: CASSLFLGSRNEQFF. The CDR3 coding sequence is TGTGCCAGCAGTTTATTTTTAGGATCAAGGAATGAGCAGTTCTTC.